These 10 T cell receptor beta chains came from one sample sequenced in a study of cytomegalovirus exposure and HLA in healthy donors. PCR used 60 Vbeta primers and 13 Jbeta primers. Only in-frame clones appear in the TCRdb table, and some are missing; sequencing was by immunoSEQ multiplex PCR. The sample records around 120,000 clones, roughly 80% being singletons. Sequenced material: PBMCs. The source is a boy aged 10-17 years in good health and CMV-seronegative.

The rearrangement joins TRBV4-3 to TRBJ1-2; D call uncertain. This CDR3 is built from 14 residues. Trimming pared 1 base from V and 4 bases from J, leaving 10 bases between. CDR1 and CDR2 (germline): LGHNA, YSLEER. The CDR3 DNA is TGCGCCAGCAGCCAAGGGTTGTTGAGCTATGGCTACACCTTC. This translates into CASSQGLLSYGYTF.

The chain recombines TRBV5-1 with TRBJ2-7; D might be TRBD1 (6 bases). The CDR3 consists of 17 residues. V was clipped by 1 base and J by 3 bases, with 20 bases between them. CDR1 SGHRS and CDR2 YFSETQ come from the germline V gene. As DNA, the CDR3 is TGCGCCAGCAGCTTGTACGCCGGGACACTGAACCTCTACGAGCAGTACTTC. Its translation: CASSLYAGTLNLYEQYF.

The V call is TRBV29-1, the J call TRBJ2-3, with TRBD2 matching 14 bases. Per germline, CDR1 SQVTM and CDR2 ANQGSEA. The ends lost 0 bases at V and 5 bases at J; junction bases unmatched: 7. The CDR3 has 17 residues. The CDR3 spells CSVEDPGLAGEIDTQYF. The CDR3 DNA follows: TGCAGCGTTGAAGATCCGGGACTAGCGGGAGAAATAGATACGCAGTATTTT.

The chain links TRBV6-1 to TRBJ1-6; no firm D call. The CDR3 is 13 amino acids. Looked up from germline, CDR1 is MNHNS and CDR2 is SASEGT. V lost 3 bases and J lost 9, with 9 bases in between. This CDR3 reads CASSDSGSSPLHF. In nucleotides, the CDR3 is TGTGCCAGCAGTGATTCAGGCAGTTCACCCCTCCACTTT.

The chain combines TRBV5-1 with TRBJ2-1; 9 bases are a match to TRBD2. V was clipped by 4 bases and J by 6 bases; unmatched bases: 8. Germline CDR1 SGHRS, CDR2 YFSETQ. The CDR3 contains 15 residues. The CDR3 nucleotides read TGCGCCAGCAGCCCCTTAGCGGGAGCGGGCAATGAGCAGTTCTTC. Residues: CASSPLAGAGNEQFF.

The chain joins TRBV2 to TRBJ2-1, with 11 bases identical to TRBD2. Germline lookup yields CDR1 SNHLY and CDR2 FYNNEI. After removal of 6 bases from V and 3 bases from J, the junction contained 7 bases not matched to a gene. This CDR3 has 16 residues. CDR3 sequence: CASSSSGRSFYNEQFF. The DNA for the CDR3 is TGTGCCAGCAGCTCTAGCGGGAGGTCCTTCTACAATGAGCAGTTCTTC.

This CDR3 is CASSLQGADEKLFF. The CDR3 bases are TGTGCCAGCAGCCTACAGGGGGCGGATGAAAAACTGTTTTTT. This sequence joins TRBV14 and TRBJ1-4; 9 bases line up with TRBD1. This CDR3 spans 14 amino acids. The germline V gene encodes CDR1 SGHDN and CDR2 FVKESK. The J segment lost 6 bases and the V segment lost 4 bases, leaving 3 bases of the junction unmatched.

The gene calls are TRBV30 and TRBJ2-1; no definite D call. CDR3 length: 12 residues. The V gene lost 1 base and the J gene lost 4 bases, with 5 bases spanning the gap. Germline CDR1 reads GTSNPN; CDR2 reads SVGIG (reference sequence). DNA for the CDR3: TGTGCCTGGAGTGGGGCTTACAATGAGCAGTTCTTC. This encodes CAWSGAYNEQFF.

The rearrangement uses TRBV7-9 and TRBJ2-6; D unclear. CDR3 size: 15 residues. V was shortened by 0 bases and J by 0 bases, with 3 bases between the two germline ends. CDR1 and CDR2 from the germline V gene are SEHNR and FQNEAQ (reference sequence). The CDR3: CASSLALSGANVLTF. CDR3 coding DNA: TGTGCCAGCAGCTTAGCCCTCTCTGGGGCCAACGTCCTGACTTTC.

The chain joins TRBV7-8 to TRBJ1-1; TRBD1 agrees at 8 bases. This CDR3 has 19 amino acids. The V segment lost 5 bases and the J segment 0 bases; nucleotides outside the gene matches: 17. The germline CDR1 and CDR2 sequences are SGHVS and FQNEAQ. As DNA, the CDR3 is TGTGCCAGCAGCAATAAAGCCGGGACAGGTTTTTTCATGAACACTGAAGCTTTCTTT. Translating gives CASSNKAGTGFFMNTEAFF.